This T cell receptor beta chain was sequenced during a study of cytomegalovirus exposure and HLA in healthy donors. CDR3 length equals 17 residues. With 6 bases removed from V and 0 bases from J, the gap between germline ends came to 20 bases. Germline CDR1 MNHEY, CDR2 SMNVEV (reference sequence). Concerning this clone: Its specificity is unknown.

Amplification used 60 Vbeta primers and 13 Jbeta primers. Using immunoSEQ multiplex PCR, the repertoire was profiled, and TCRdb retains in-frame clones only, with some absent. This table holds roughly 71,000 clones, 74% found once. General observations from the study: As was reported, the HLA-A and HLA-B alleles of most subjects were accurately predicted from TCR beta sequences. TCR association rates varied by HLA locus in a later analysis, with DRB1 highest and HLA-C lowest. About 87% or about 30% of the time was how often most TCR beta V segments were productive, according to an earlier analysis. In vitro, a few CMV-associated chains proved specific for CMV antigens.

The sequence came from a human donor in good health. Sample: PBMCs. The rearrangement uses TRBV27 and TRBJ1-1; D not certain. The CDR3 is CASSPQTWGGLNTEAFF. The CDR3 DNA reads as TGTGCCAGCAGCCCTCAAACTTGGGGAGGCCTGAACACTGAAGCTTTCTTT.